This T cell receptor (beta chain) was recovered during a study of blood T cell repertoires in COVID-19. About the study: Italy, Spain and the United States were the sources of the convalescent and acute COVID-19 samples.

The CDR3 has 16 residues. Germline CDR1 and CDR2: MNHEY and SMNVEV (reference sequence). Trimming removed 3 bases from V and 0 bases from J, with 15 bases in between. In the original processing: Amplification of reference gene primers provided the estimated nucleated cell counts. Profiled with immunoSEQ multiplex PCR; TCRdb holds only in-frame clones, not every one. The D gene and trimming were derived from the DNA, and the V and J assignments and clone size from that table. The sample consists of approximately 150,000 clones, 75% to 90% of them appearing once. The clonotype originates from a man in his fifties or sixties in a cohort exposed to, infected with or recovered from COVID-19 (not recorded which). The sample taken for sequencing was PBMCs or T cells enriched from blood (not recorded which). The chain uses TRBV27 and TRBJ2-7; TRBD2 might be the D (5 bases). CDR3: CASSFFGSGISYEQYF. Here the CDR3 DNA reads TGTGCCAGCAGTTTTTTCGGGTCCGGGATCTCCTACGAGCAGTACTTC.